This T cell receptor (beta chain) was sequenced for a study of cytomegalovirus exposure and HLA in healthy donors. Points from the study as a whole: Previously analyzed data showed that most TCR beta V segments were productive at a frequency of about 90% or about 30%. Listed as cytomegalovirus-associated were 150 or so TCR beta chains.

V shed 2 bases and J shed 10 bases, with 9 bases lying between them. The CDR3 contains 12 residues. Germline V gene lookup returns CDR1 MNHEY and CDR2 SVGAGI. Despite likely unrecorded immune exposures, the donors were nominally healthy at the time of sampling. Amplification used 60 Vbeta primers and 13 Jbeta primers. The authors' processing: An analysis performed later counted 60 million to 90 million unique TCR beta chains (roughly 11 million of them shared). Generated by immunoSEQ multiplex PCR, the TCRdb table keeps only in-frame clones and is missing some. For V, J and clone size, that table is used; D and trimming come from the DNA. This table holds around 200,000 clones, around 70% found once. This clone was seen a single time. What it recognizes is unknown.

The chain employs TRBV6-5 and TRBJ2-1; possibly TRBD1 for D (6 bases). The sequence derives from a male donor in good health and CMV-seronegative. The specimen was PBMCs. The CDR3 is CASSYGGIEQFF. The CDR3 nucleotides are TGTGCCAGCAGTTACGGGGGCATCGAGCAGTTCTTC.